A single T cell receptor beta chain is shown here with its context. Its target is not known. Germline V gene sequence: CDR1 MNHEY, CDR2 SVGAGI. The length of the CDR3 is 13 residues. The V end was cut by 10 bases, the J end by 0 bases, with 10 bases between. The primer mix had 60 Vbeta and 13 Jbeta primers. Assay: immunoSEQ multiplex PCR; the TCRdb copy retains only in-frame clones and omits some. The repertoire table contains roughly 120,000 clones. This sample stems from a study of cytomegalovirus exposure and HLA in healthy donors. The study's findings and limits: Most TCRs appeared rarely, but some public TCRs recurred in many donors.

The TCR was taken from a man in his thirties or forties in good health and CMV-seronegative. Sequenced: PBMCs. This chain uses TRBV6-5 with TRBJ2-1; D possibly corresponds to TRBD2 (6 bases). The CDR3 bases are TGTGCCACTTCGACTAGCTCCTACAATGAGCAGTTCTTC. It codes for CATSTSSYNEQFF.